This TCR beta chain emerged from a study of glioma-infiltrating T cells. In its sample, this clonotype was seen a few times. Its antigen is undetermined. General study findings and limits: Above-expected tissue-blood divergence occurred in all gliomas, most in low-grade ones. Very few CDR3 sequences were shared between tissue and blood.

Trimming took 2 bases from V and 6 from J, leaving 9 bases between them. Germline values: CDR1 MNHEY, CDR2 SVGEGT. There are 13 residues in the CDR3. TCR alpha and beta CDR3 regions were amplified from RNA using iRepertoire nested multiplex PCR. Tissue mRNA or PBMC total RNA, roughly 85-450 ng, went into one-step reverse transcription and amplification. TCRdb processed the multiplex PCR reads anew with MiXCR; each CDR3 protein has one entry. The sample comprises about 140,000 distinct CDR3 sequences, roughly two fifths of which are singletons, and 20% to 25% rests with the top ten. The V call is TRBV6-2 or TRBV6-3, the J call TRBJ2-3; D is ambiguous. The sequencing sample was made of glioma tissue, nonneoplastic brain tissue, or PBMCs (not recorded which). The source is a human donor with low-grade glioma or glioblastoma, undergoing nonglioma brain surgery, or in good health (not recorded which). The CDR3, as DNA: TGTGCCAGCAGTTACACCCGACTGGATACGCAGTATTTT. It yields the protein CASSYTRLDTQYF.